The present TCR beta chain was sequenced within a study of vaccination and CD4 T cells after COVID-19. Overall study context: The convalescents included six males and four females, and among them two were Hispanic while seven were Caucasian.

Study-wide results and caveats: It was found that, in convalescent patients, 304 of 307 vaccine-specific clones were spike mono-reactive.

With respect to this clonotype: Its cognate antigen is unknown.

Cultured CD4+ T cell DNA was sequenced using the Oncomine TCR Beta short-read assay. TCRdb re-called the PCR reads with MiXCR, one entry per CDR3 protein. Among 7,100 or so distinct CDR3 sequences listed, about 38% were seen once. The treatment is: roughly 11-day PBMC culture with coronavirus spike peptide pools or control peptides (ViraFEST assay). The unexposed donor gave CD4+ T cells before the COVID-19 pandemic (2011-2018). V lost 3 bases and J 1 base, leaving 9 bases between the germline ends. Germline V gives CDR1 SGHAT, CDR2 FQNNGV. CDR3 length: 14 residues. This sequence originates from a human donor in good health. Sequencing used CD4+ T cells from blood, cultured in vitro. J is TRBJ1-1 and V is TRBV11-2; D not resolved. Here the CDR3 reads CASSFTDQNTEAFF. The CDR3 nucleotides are TGTGCCAGCAGCTTCACGGACCAGAACACTGAAGCTTTCTTT.